The 23 T cell receptor beta chains presented below share a single source sample, sequenced in a study of blood T cells in healthy people across ages. A second about 7 to 11 cycle PCR used barcoded and J-beta primers. MiXCR was run by TCRdb on the 5' RACE reads, yielding one entry per CDR3 protein. The repertoire holds over 1,300,000 distinct CDR3 sequences, with around 55% as singletons. The sequencing input was blood. Receptors originate from a man aged 18-30 years in good health.

This clonotype appeared a few times. The chain carries TRBV15 and TRBJ2-3, with 9 bases aligning to TRBD1. Germline V gene lookup returns CDR1 LNHNV and CDR2 YYDKDF (reference sequence). The CDR3 covers 15 residues. V dropped 3 bases and J dropped 6; count of bases not matched to a gene: 7. CDR3 nucleotide sequence: TGTGCCACCAGCAGGGAGGGACAGGGTGCGGATACGCAGTATTTT. It is translated as CATSREGQGADTQYF.

This clonotype has more than one count but fewer than ten. The V and J genes are TRBV20-1 and TRBJ2-7; 7 bases agree with TRBD2. Unmatched junction bases numbered 13, after V lost 6 bases and J lost 2 bases. Germline loops: CDR1 DFQATT, CDR2 SNEGSKA (reference sequence). The length of the CDR3 is 15 residues. This chain's CDR3 is CSATPGGVQTYEQYF. The CDR3 nucleotides read TGCAGTGCCACCCCGGGAGGAGTACAGACCTACGAGCAGTACTTC.

This chain links TRBV23-1 with TRBJ2-7; 8 bases align to TRBD1. Being an ORF, TRBV23-1 has a function that is uncertain. The CDR3 is made up of 17 amino acids. The junction had 17 bases not matched to a gene; V was cut back by 8 bases and J by 2 bases. In nucleotides, the CDR3 is TGCGCCAGCGCTGTTGACAGGGGCCCGCTCAAGCCCTACGAGCAGTACTTC. Amino acids: CASAVDRGPLKPYEQYF.

This chain links TRBV29-1 with TRBJ1-1; D remains unclear. Per germline, CDR1 SQVTM and CDR2 ANQGSEA. Trimming pared 1 base from V and 1 base from J, leaving 4 bases between. The CDR3 is 12 residues long. Written as DNA, the CDR3 is TGCAGCGTTGAAGGTCGGAACACTGAAGCTTTCTTT. This translates into CSVEGRNTEAFF.

This CDR3 reads CASSFDLLDQYF. The DNA of the CDR3 is TGTGCCAGCAGCTTTGACCTCTTAGACCAGTACTTC. The chain employs TRBV7-9 and TRBJ2-5; D ambiguous. V lost 3 bases and J lost 10, with 12 bases in between. The CDR3 runs 12 residues. Germline CDR1 is SEHNR and CDR2 is FQNEAQ (reference sequence).

This chain links TRBV6-2 or TRBV6-3 with TRBJ2-6; D is ambiguous. This CDR3 spans 16 amino acids. The V gene's germline CDR1 is MNHEY and CDR2 SVGEGT. Trimming removed 10 bases at V and 0 bases at J, with 16 bases between. The CDR3 reads CATKKGPNSGANVLTF. CDR3 bases: TGTGCCACCAAGAAAGGACCGAACTCTGGGGCCAACGTCCTGACTTTC.

Only a few counts were recorded for this clonotype. The rearrangement joins TRBV20-1 to TRBJ2-7; 10 nucleotides match TRBD2. The CDR3 sequence is 15 residues long. J lost 5 bases, V lost 0 bases, and 7 bases had no gene match. Germline loops: CDR1 DFQATT, CDR2 SNEGSKA (reference sequence). The CDR3 protein is CSARDLAGVWDEQYF. CDR3 coding DNA: TGCAGTGCTAGAGACCTAGCGGGAGTGTGGGACGAGCAGTACTTC.

The chain uses TRBV10-3 and TRBJ2-3; D is perhaps TRBD2 (5 bases). The V gene lost 3 bases and the J gene lost 3 bases, with 10 bases spanning the gap. The CDR3 length is 14 residues. Germline CDR1 ENHRY, CDR2 SYGVKD. The CDR3 sequence: CAISDSGETDTQYF. DNA for the CDR3: TGTGCCATCAGTGATTCCGGGGAAACAGATACGCAGTATTTT.

The chain combines TRBV30 with TRBJ1-1; maybe TRBD1 (5 bases). Germline V gives CDR1 GTSNPN, CDR2 SVGIG (reference sequence). Trimming pared 6 bases from V and 2 bases from J, leaving 19 bases between. This CDR3 region has 15 residues. CDR3 bases: TGTGCCTGCACTCGAGGGCTGGGACGAAACACTGAAGCTTTCTTT. This sequence encodes CACTRGLGRNTEAFF. The variable domain in full, completed from reference TRBV30 and TRBJ1-1, reads SQTIHQWPATLVQPVGSPLSLECTVEGTSNPNLYWYRQAAGRGLQLLFYSVGIGQISSEVPQNLSASRPQDRQFILSSKKLLLSDSGFYLCACTRGLGRNTEAFFGQGTRLTVV.

This chain uses TRBV5-1 with TRBJ2-7; tentatively, D is TRBD2 (6 bases). The germline V gene encodes CDR1 SGHRS and CDR2 YFSETQ. The CDR3 spans 19 residues. V was cut by 0 bases and J by 0 bases, with 22 bases left in between. The CDR3 coding sequence is TGCGCCAGCAGCTTGGGACTAGGAGGTCGGGGAGCGAGCTCCTACGAGCAGTACTTC. This encodes CASSLGLGGRGASSYEQYF.

This clonotype occurred many times. This chain joins TRBV7-2 and TRBJ2-4, with 7 bases matching TRBD2. The J call is doubtful: the DNA matches TRBJ2-7 better. CDR1 and CDR2 (germline): SGHTA, FQGNSA. CDR3 length equals 14 residues. CDR3 loop: CASSPGTSAYEQYF. CDR3 DNA sequence: TGTGCCAGCAGCCCAGGCACTAGCGCCTACGAGCAGTACTTC.

Only a few counts were recorded for this clonotype. The chain uses TRBV4-2 and TRBJ1-5; D uncertain. This CDR3 has 15 amino acids. V lost 0 bases and J 4 bases, leaving 10 bases between the germline ends. The germline V gene encodes CDR1 LGHNA and CDR2 YNFKEQ. CDR3 bases: TGTGCCAGCAGCCAAGAGCCCCCGCTTAATCAGCCCCAGCATTTT. This gives the protein CASSQEPPLNQPQHF.

This clonotype was seen only a few times. In DNA form, the CDR3 reads TGTGCCAGCAGTGGCCCCTCGGACAGGTTCGGCTATGGCTACACCTTC. Its translation: CASSGPSDRFGYGYTF. The rearrangement joins TRBV25-1 to TRBJ1-2; 7 bases are a match to TRBD1. Unmatched junction bases numbered 12, after V lost 4 bases and J lost 4 bases. CDR1 is MGHDK and CDR2 is SYGVNS in the germline V gene. This CDR3 contains 16 residues.

Only one count was recorded for this clonotype. V gene TRBV7-9 combines with J gene TRBJ1-4, with no clear D. Germline CDR1 is SEHNR and CDR2 is FQNEAQ (reference sequence). Trimming cost V 4 bases and J 8 bases, with 14 bases left between them. This CDR3 is 14 amino acids long. The CDR3: CASSSRPGHEKLFF. CDR3 DNA: TGTGCCAGCAGCTCCCGGCCTGGTCACGAAAAACTGTTTTTT. The variable domain in full, completed from reference TRBV7-9 and TRBJ1-4, reads DTGVSQNPRHKITKRGQNVTFRCDPISEHNRLYWYRQTLGQGPEFLTYFQNEAQLEKSRLLSDRFSAERPKGSFSTLEIQRTEQGDSAMYLCASSSRPGHEKLFFGSGTQLSVL.

The V and J genes are TRBV7-9 and TRBJ1-1; D is unresolved. This CDR3 spans 15 amino acids. Between the trimmed V and J ends, which lost 1 base and 0 bases, there was a span of 9 bases. Germline V lookup: CDR1 SEHNR, CDR2 FQNEAQ (reference sequence). Written as DNA, the CDR3 is TGTGCCAGCAGCTTAGTTTTTGGACTGAACACTGAAGCTTTCTTT. It encodes CASSLVFGLNTEAFF.

This clonotype was detected a few times. This chain joins TRBV20-1 and TRBJ2-7, with 8 bases that match TRBD1. The CDR3 runs to 15 residues. V lost 5 bases, J lost 6 bases, and 15 bases stayed unmatched. Germline V gene sequence: CDR1 DFQATT, CDR2 SNEGSKA (reference sequence). The CDR3 nucleotides are TGCAGTGCTCCGGTAGTGGACAGGGAGCTTATCGAGCAGTACTTC. This encodes CSAPVVDRELIEQYF.

The chain uses TRBV6-6 and TRBJ2-7, with 7 bases lining up with TRBD1. Germline V lookup: CDR1 MNHNY, CDR2 SVGAGI (reference sequence). V shed 5 bases, J shed 6 bases, and the junction held 10 bases outside the gene matches. The CDR3 covers 14 residues. CDR3 residues: CASSHRGGVGEQYF. DNA of the CDR3: TGTGCCAGCAGTCACAGGGGTGGAGTGGGCGAGCAGTACTTC.

This clonotype was seen more than once but under ten times. The V and J genes are TRBV29-1 and TRBJ2-2; no reliable D call. V was pared by 4 bases and J by 1 base, with 7 bases between. Germline V gene data show CDR1 as SQVTM and CDR2 as ANQGSEA. This CDR3 comprises 13 residues. The CDR3 loop is CSVGVQNTGELFF. In DNA form, the CDR3 reads TGCAGCGTTGGAGTCCAGAACACCGGGGAGCTGTTTTTT.

This clonotype was recorded once. The V call is TRBV28, the J call TRBJ1-1; TRBD1 matches at 8 bases. The V and J ends lost 4 bases and 5 bases, in that order; junction bases with no gene match: 6. Germline V gene data show CDR1 as MDHEN and CDR2 as SYDVKM. The CDR3 covers 14 residues. CDR3 sequence (DNA): TGTGCCAGCAGTTCCAGGGGGCGCTGGACTGAAGCTTTCTTT. The encoded protein is CASSSRGRWTEAFF.

CDR3 sequence: CASIRTGGRAYEQYF. Here the CDR3 DNA reads TGTGCCAGCATTCGAACGGGAGGCAGGGCCTACGAGCAGTACTTC. The chain links TRBV6-1 to TRBJ2-7, with 7 bases identical to TRBD2. The germline V gene has CDR1 MNHNS and CDR2 SASEGT. The CDR3 extends over 15 amino acids. Germline trimming cut 7 bases from V and 2 bases from J; bases unmatched to any gene: 11.

A few counts support this clonotype. The chain has TRBV7-2 and TRBJ2-7, with D perhaps matching TRBD2 (5 bases). CDR3 length equals 15 residues. V dropped 1 base and J dropped 5 bases, with 15 bases sitting between them. Looked up from germline, CDR1 is SGHTA and CDR2 is FQGNSA. The DNA for the CDR3 is TGTGCCAGCAGCTTAGTTGCGGGCGCAATGCACGAGCAGTACTTC. Translated: CASSLVAGAMHEQYF. Looking up the rest from reference TRBV7-2 and TRBJ2-7 gives the full variable domain: GAGVSQSPSNKVTEKGKDVELRCDPISGHTALYWYRQSLGQGLEFLIYFQGNSAPDKSGLPSDRFSAERTGGSVSTLTIQRTQQEDSAVYLCASSLVAGAMHEQYFGPGTRLTVT.

The rearrangement uses TRBV10-2 and TRBJ2-3; TRBD2 is a possible D gene (5 bases). V was pared by 10 bases and J by 6 bases, with 11 bases between. Germline loops: CDR1 WSHSY, CDR2 SAAADI. CDR3 length: 11 amino acids. The CDR3 DNA reads TGCGCCACTCGGGGTATCGATACGCAGTATTTT. Protein sequence: CATRGIDTQYF.

V is TRBV27 and J is TRBJ1-2; 9 bases are a match to TRBD1. The length of the CDR3 is 14 residues. The junction had 7 bases not matched to a gene; V was cut back by 5 bases and J by 6 bases. Germline V gene lookup returns CDR1 MNHEY and CDR2 SMNVEV (reference sequence). The CDR3 region has the DNA TGTGCCAGCAGTCAACAGGGGGCAGAGGATGGCTACACCTTC. As protein: CASSQQGAEDGYTF.